The 21 T cell receptor beta chains reported below all come from one sample, sequenced in a study of beta chain features in type 1 diabetes. Since all of the isolated RNA was reverse transcribed, expressed TCRB transcripts were what got sequenced. Sequencing was performed with immunoSEQ multiplex PCR; in TCRdb, only in-frame clones are kept and a portion is missing. The sample yields about 930,000 clones, roughly 16% seen once. Sequencing was done on a sample of naive CD4+ T cells from blood. The receptors were sampled from a woman under 30 in good health.

About this clone itself: In the same sample, other DNA sequences code for this CDR3. The J gene is TRBJ2-2, the V gene TRBV7-2; D uncertain. CDR3 length equals 13 residues. The ends were cut back, 3 bases at V and 2 bases at J, with 4 bases in the middle. The germline V gene encodes CDR1 SGHTA and CDR2 FQGNSA. CDR3 sequence: CASSLINTGELFF. CDR3 coding DNA: TGTGCCAGCAGCTTGATAAACACCGGGGAGCTGTTTTTT.

This chain joins TRBV28 and TRBJ1-1; possible D gene TRBD1, 6 bases. The V gene's germline CDR1 is MDHEN and CDR2 SYDVKM. Between the trimmed V and J ends, which lost 4 bases and 9 bases, there was a span of 21 bases. This CDR3 comprises 15 residues. In nucleotides, the CDR3 is TGTGCCAGCAGTTCGCCGGCTATGGGGGCCATACAAGCTTTCTTT. Its translation is CASSSPAMGAIQAFF.

The V gene is TRBV6-1, the J gene TRBJ2-7; 7 nucleotides agree with TRBD2. CDR1 is MNHNS and CDR2 is SASEGT in the germline V gene. V shed 7 bases and J 4 bases; nucleotides not matched to a gene: 10. There are 14 residues in the CDR3. The DNA for the CDR3 is TGTGCCAGCACCATGGGGGAGGGAGGGTACGAGCAGTACTTC. Residues: CASTMGEGGYEQYF.

The V gene is TRBV25-1, the J gene TRBJ1-1; D uncertain. With 3 bases removed from V and 6 bases from J, the gap between germline ends came to 11 bases. This CDR3 contains 13 residues. Germline CDR1 reads MGHDK; CDR2 reads SYGVNS. CDR3 bases: TGTGCCAGCAGTGATTACGTACGTGCTGAAGCTTTCTTT. This codes for CASSDYVRAEAFF.

This clone was seen only a few times. V usage is TRBV18 and J usage is TRBJ2-7, with D perhaps assigned TRBD1 or TRBD2 (5 bases each). Trimming took off 4 bases at V and 3 bases at J, with 13 bases between the two ends. CDR1 and CDR2 (germline): KGHSH, LQKENI. The CDR3 runs to 14 residues. DNA for the CDR3: TGTGCCAGCTCACAGGGGACCAGAGACTACGAGCAGTACTTC. Translation: CASSQGTRDYEQYF.

This clone was seen more than once but under ten times. The chain couples TRBV28 to TRBJ2-5; D might be TRBD1 (5 bases). From germline, CDR1 is MDHEN and CDR2 SYDVKM. Trimming shortened V by 2 bases and J by 3 bases, and 19 bases separated the two germline ends. The CDR3 is made up of 17 amino acids. CDR3 in amino acids: CASSLRSRRAFKETQYF. CDR3 bases: TGTGCCAGCAGTTTACGGAGTCGCAGGGCGTTTAAAGAGACCCAGTACTTC.

The genes are TRBV6-6 and TRBJ1-5; D not certain. Germline V gene lookup returns CDR1 MNHNY and CDR2 SVGAGI (reference sequence). The length of the CDR3 is 13 residues. The ends were cut back, 8 bases at V and 0 bases at J, with 8 bases in the middle. CDR3 protein: CASGTASNQPQHF. The CDR3 DNA sequence: TGTGCCAGCGGTACAGCTAGCAATCAGCCCCAGCATTTT.

In its sample, this clone was seen a few times. This chain joins TRBV7-2 and TRBJ2-2; 9 bases are a match to TRBD2. The germline V gene has CDR1 SGHTA and CDR2 FQGNSA. The V segment lost 1 base and the J segment 7 bases; nucleotides outside the gene matches: 7. CDR3 size: 16 residues. CDR3: CASSLVSGSGYGELFF. CDR3 in DNA: TGTGCCAGCAGCTTAGTTAGCGGGAGTGGTTACGGGGAGCTGTTTTTT.

V and J are TRBV7-8 and TRBJ2-7; D is uncertain. Trimming stripped 3 bases from V and 6 bases from J, with 18 bases between. CDR3 length: 15 residues. Germline V gene sequence: CDR1 SGHVS, CDR2 FQNEAQ. The CDR3 loop is CASSFAGILPAEQYF. In DNA, the CDR3 is TGTGCCAGCAGCTTCGCAGGAATCCTTCCCGCCGAGCAGTACTTC. Filled out from reference TRBV7-8 and TRBJ2-7, the complete variable domain reads GAGVSQSPRYKVAKRGQDVALRCDPISGHVSLFWYQQALGQGPEFLTYFQNEAQLDKSGLPSDRFFAERPEGSVSTLKIQRTQQEDSAVYLCASSFAGILPAEQYFGPGTRLTVT.

This sequence joins TRBV14 and TRBJ2-1; unclear D gene. This CDR3 spans 13 amino acids. Deletions cut 2 bases from V and 15 bases from J, with 17 bases between. CDR1 and CDR2 from the germline V gene are SGHDN and FVKESK. CDR3 in amino acids: CASSQFLAERRFF. CDR3 nucleotides: TGTGCCAGCAGCCAATTTCTGGCAGAACGGCGGTTCTTC.

This clone was counted between two and nine times. V gene TRBV7-3 combines with J gene TRBJ2-1, with 15 positions matching TRBD2. CDR1 and CDR2 (germline): SGHTA, FQGTGA. After removal of 5 bases from V and 7 bases from J, the junction contained 3 bases not matched to a gene. The length of the CDR3 is 15 residues. The DNA of the CDR3 is TGTGCCAGCAGCGACGGGACTAGCGGGAGGAATGAGCAGTTCTTC. Translation gives CASSDGTSGRNEQFF.

The V call is TRBV27, the J call TRBJ2-5, with 7 bases identical to TRBD1. The germline gives CDR1 MNHEY, CDR2 SMNVEV (reference sequence). The CDR3 is 14 amino acids. Losses at the gene ends were 1 base for V and 7 bases for J; bases not matched to a gene: 6. The CDR3 loop is CASSLYRDSLTQYF. The CDR3 nucleotides are TGTGCCAGCAGTTTATACAGGGACAGCTTGACCCAGTACTTC.

For this clone: The sample carries other DNA sequences with the same CDR3. The chain combines TRBV7-9 with TRBJ2-1; 9 bases map to TRBD2. CDR3 size: 15 residues. The germline V gene encodes CDR1 SEHNR and CDR2 FQNEAQ (reference sequence). The junction had 6 bases not matched to a gene; V was cut back by 5 bases and J by 4 bases. Here the CDR3 reads CASSLGLAGYNEQFF. The CDR3, as DNA: TGTGCCAGCAGCCTCGGGCTAGCGGGGTACAATGAGCAGTTCTTC.

DNA of the CDR3: TGTGCCAGCAGCCAAGGGACTAGCGGACAGCATACAGCCACAGATACGCAGTATTTT. Its protein is CASSQGTSGQHTATDTQYF. The chain combines TRBV4-2 with TRBJ2-3, with 10 nucleotides matching TRBD2. Germline CDR1 is LGHNA and CDR2 is YNFKEQ. J was trimmed by 2 bases and V by 1 base; bases with no gene match: 12. The length of the CDR3 is 19 residues.

This chain links TRBV4-1 with TRBJ2-7, with TRBD1 identical over 9 bases. The CDR3 is 15 residues long. Germline CDR1 and CDR2: MGHRA and YSYEKL. The trim removed 3 bases at V and 1 base at J, leaving 4 bases unmatched. CDR3 loop: CASSHPGQGSYEQYF. The CDR3 DNA reads as TGCGCCAGCAGCCACCCGGGACAGGGTTCCTACGAGCAGTACTTC.

The chain joins TRBV28 to TRBJ2-3, with 8 positions matching TRBD1. The CDR3 length is 16 residues. V dropped 5 bases and J dropped 3; count of bases not matched to a gene: 10. CDR1 is MDHEN, CDR2 SYDVKM, per germline. The CDR3 sequence is CASSVKRTGTTDTQYF. CDR3 DNA: TGTGCCAGCAGTGTAAAGAGGACAGGGACGACAGATACGCAGTATTTT.

The V gene is TRBV4-1, the J gene TRBJ2-7; D not resolved. V gave up 0 bases and J gave up 4 bases, with 13 bases separating them. The germline gives CDR1 MGHRA, CDR2 YSYEKL. CDR3 length equals 15 residues. This CDR3 is CASSQDPVIRYEQYF. The CDR3 DNA follows: TGCGCCAGCAGCCAAGATCCGGTAATACGTTACGAGCAGTACTTC.

The count of this clone is one. This same CDR3 is encoded by further DNA sequences in the sample. The chain uses TRBV28 and TRBJ2-3; D is unresolved. The length of the CDR3 is 13 residues. V was trimmed by 6 bases and J by 0 bases, leaving 7 bases between them. Germline-derived CDR1 and CDR2 are MDHEN and SYDVKM. CDR3: CASRTSSTDTQYF. CDR3 nucleotides: TGTGCCAGCAGAACTTCTAGCACAGATACGCAGTATTTT.

This sequence joins TRBV6-5 and TRBJ2-3; D is tentatively TRBD1 or TRBD2 (5 bases each). Germline V gene data show CDR1 as MNHEY and CDR2 as SVGAGI. CDR3 size: 12 residues. Between the trimmed V and J ends, which lost 5 bases and 9 bases, there was a span of 12 bases. CDR3 coding DNA: TGTGCCAGCAGTCCTCAGGGAGAGACGCAGTATTTT. Translating it yields CASSPQGETQYF.

A note on this clone: Other DNA sequences in the same sample also yield this CDR3. This sequence joins TRBV18 and TRBJ1-1; unclear D gene. Trimming took 1 base from V and 2 from J, leaving 5 bases between them. CDR1 KGHSH and CDR2 LQKENI come from the germline V gene. CDR3 size: 13 residues. CDR3 loop: CASSPRGNTEAFF. CDR3 coding DNA: TGTGCCAGCTCACCACGGGGAAACACTGAAGCTTTCTTT.

The CDR3: CASSSVRGETQYF. CDR3 nucleotides: TGTGCCAGCAGCTCAGTCCGGGGAGAGACCCAGTACTTC. The chain joins TRBV7-2 to TRBJ2-5; D might be TRBD2 (5 bases). CDR1 SGHTA and CDR2 FQGNSA come from the germline V gene. The V end lost 4 bases, the J end lost 4 bases, and 10 bases lay between the germline ends. The CDR3 is 13 residues long.